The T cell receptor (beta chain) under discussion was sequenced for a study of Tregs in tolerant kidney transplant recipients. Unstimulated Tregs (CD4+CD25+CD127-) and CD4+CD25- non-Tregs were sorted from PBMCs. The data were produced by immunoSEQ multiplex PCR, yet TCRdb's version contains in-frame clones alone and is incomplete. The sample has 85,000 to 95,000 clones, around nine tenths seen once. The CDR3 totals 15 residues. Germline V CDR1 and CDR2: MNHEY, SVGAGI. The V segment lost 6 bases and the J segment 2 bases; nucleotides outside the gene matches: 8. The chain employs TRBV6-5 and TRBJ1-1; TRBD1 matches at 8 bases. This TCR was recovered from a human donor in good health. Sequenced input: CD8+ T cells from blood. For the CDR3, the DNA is TGTGCCAGCAGCCCGACAGGGGAAGAAAACACTGAAGCTTTCTTT. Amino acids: CASSPTGEENTEAFF.